One sample yielded the 26 T cell receptor beta chains listed below, sequenced in a study of blood T cell repertoires in COVID-19. Profiling relied on immunoSEQ multiplex PCR, and the TCRdb table lists in-frame clones only, not all of them. The table lists about 120,000 clones, around four fifths of them singletons. Sequencing input: peripheral blood. These TCRs come from a human donor in a cohort sampled during active COVID-19.

This chain links TRBV5-1 with TRBJ2-7; tentatively, D is TRBD1 (6 bases). Per germline, CDR1 SGHRS and CDR2 YFSETQ. CDR3 length equals 15 residues. With 1 base removed from V and 5 bases from J, the gap between germline ends came to 16 bases. The chain's CDR3 is CASSLLSRGPNEQYF. As DNA, the CDR3 is TGCGCCAGCAGCTTGCTGTCCAGGGGTCCCAACGAGCAGTACTTC. Filled out from reference TRBV5-1 and TRBJ2-7, the complete variable domain reads KAGVTQTPRYLIKTRGQQVTLSCSPISGHRSVSWYQQTPGQGLQFLFEYFSETQRNKGNFPGRFSGRQFSNSRSEMNVSTLELGDSALYLCASSLLSRGPNEQYFGPGTRLTVT.

V and J are TRBV5-1 and TRBJ2-3; the D is unclear. The V and J ends lost 0 bases and 0 bases respectively, with 5 bases between them. The CDR3 spans 14 residues. Germline V CDR1 and CDR2: SGHRS, YFSETQ. The CDR3 reads CASSLDSSTDTQYF. CDR3 in DNA: TGCGCCAGCAGCTTGGACAGTAGCACAGATACGCAGTATTTT.

This chain joins TRBV2 and TRBJ2-5; D might be TRBD2 (6 bases). Germline CDR1 reads SNHLY; CDR2 reads FYNNEI. This CDR3 contains 13 residues. Trimming shortened V by 8 bases and J by 5 bases, and 15 bases separated the two germline ends. CDR3 sequence reads: CASESGERETQYF. In nucleotides, the CDR3 is TGTGCCAGCGAGTCGGGGGAGAGGGAGACCCAGTACTTC.

V usage is TRBV7-9 and J usage is TRBJ1-1; D gene ambiguous. The germline CDR1 and CDR2 sequences are SEHNR and FQNEAQ (reference sequence). This CDR3 is built from 11 residues. V gave up 5 bases and J gave up 3 bases, with 4 bases separating them. For the CDR3, the DNA is TGTGCCAGCAGCCCTCACACTGAAGCTTTCTTT. This translates into CASSPHTEAFF. The full variable domain, with the rest looked up from reference TRBV7-9 and TRBJ1-1, is DTGVSQNPRHKITKRGQNVTFRCDPISEHNRLYWYRQTLGQGPEFLTYFQNEAQLEKSRLLSDRFSAERPKGSFSTLEIQRTEQGDSAMYLCASSPHTEAFFGQGTRLTVV.

This clone showed up just once. The chain combines TRBV7-2 with TRBJ1-2; perhaps TRBD1 as D (6 bases). CDR1 is SGHTA, CDR2 FQGNSA, per germline. Trimming stripped 4 bases from V and 4 bases from J, with 10 bases between. There are 13 residues in the CDR3. CDR3 sequence: CASSSDSGYGYTF. CDR3 DNA sequence: TGTGCCAGCAGCTCGGACAGCGGCTATGGCTACACCTTC.

Written as DNA, the CDR3 is TGTGCCAGCAGTGAAATGGTGGCAGGGGGATTCGGAAATCAGCCCCAGCATTTT. It is translated as CASSEMVAGGFGNQPQHF. V is TRBV6-1 and J is TRBJ1-5, with 7 bases matching TRBD1. V trimming: 2 bases; J trimming: 4 bases; junction bases outside the gene matches: 14. The CDR3 covers 18 residues. Germline CDR1 MNHNS, CDR2 SASEGT.

This clone was recorded a few times. The chain combines TRBV7-2 with TRBJ2-2; D is perhaps TRBD2 (7 bases). The CDR3 has 14 residues. V lost 2 bases and J 5 bases, leaving 9 bases between the germline ends. The V gene's germline CDR1 is SGHTA and CDR2 FQGNSA. The chain's CDR3 is CASSLKGGTGELFF. The CDR3 region has the DNA TGTGCCAGCAGCTTAAAGGGGGGGACCGGGGAGCTGTTTTTT.

The genes are TRBV27 and TRBJ2-1; 14 bases agree with TRBD2. CDR3 length: 15 residues. V dropped 5 bases and J dropped 12; count of bases not matched to a gene: 9. The germline gives CDR1 MNHEY, CDR2 SMNVEV (reference sequence). This CDR3 is CASSQGLAGGSPQFF. The CDR3, as DNA: TGTGCCAGCAGTCAAGGACTAGCGGGGGGCTCACCGCAGTTCTTC.

This clone was observed many times. J is TRBJ2-2 and V is TRBV4-2, with 16 positions matching TRBD2. The CDR3 totals 20 residues. Germline CDR1 and CDR2: LGHNA and YNFKEQ. V shed 2 bases, J shed 4 bases, and the junction held 10 bases outside the gene matches. The CDR3 protein is CASSQRPGLAGGPGTGELFF. The CDR3 region has the DNA TGTGCCAGCAGCCAAAGGCCGGGACTAGCGGGGGGGCCGGGCACCGGGGAGCTGTTTTTT.

The count of this clone is one. J is TRBJ2-7 and V is TRBV6-1; D remains unclear. V was shortened by 1 base and J by 3 bases, with 10 bases between the two germline ends. This CDR3 comprises 14 residues. Germline V gene data show CDR1 as MNHNS and CDR2 as SASEGT. The CDR3 is CASSEVNSIYEQYF. The CDR3 DNA follows: TGTGCCAGCAGTGAAGTGAACAGCATCTACGAGCAGTACTTC.

The rearrangement links TRBV28 to TRBJ2-7; a weak D match, TRBD2 (5 bases). The CDR3 has 13 residues. V lost 4 bases to trimming and J lost 4 bases, with 11 bases between them. Germline values: CDR1 MDHEN, CDR2 SYDVKM. CDR3 DNA: TGTGCCAGCAGTTCCCTAACGGGGTACGAGCAGTACTTC. Protein product: CASSSLTGYEQYF. Drawing the rest from reference TRBV28 and TRBJ2-7, the complete variable domain is DVKVTQSSRYLVKRTGEKVFLECVQDMDHENMFWYRQDPGLGLRLIYFSYDVKMKEKGDIPEGYSVSREKKERFSLILESASTNQTSMYLCASSSLTGYEQYFGPGTRLTVT.

This clone was seen a few times. The gene calls are TRBV7-2 and TRBJ2-1; TRBD1 agrees at 10 bases. Germline-derived CDR1 and CDR2 are SGHTA and FQGNSA. The CDR3 is 14 amino acids. V gave up 3 bases and J gave up 8 bases; unmatched junction bases: 4. This chain's CDR3 is CASSLGQGPDEQFF. The CDR3 nucleotides are TGTGCCAGCAGCTTGGGACAGGGGCCTGATGAGCAGTTCTTC.

This chain uses TRBV23-1 with TRBJ1-6; D might be TRBD1 (6 bases). TRBV23-1 is labeled an ORF, and its function is uncertain. The CDR3 has 14 amino acids. Trimming took off 0 bases at V and 9 bases at J, with 9 bases between the two ends. CDR3 region: CASSQSTGSSPLHF. CDR3 bases: TGCGCCAGCAGTCAATCTACAGGGAGTTCACCCCTCCACTTT.

This clone was detected only a few times. This chain uses TRBV19 with TRBJ1-1; D is perhaps TRBD1 (6 bases). This CDR3 comprises 14 residues. Germline CDR1 LNHDA, CDR2 SQIVND (reference sequence). Trimming removed 2 bases at V and 4 bases at J, with 11 bases between. CDR3 nucleotides: TGTGCCAGTAGTATAAGCGAGGGGGTCACTGAAGCTTTCTTT. Encoded protein: CASSISEGVTEAFF.

The V call is TRBV7-9, the J call TRBJ2-5, with TRBD2 as a possible D gene (6 bases). CDR1 and CDR2 (germline): SEHNR, FQNEAQ (reference sequence). The CDR3 sequence is 12 residues long. The V end lost 1 base, the J end lost 9 bases, and 9 bases lay between the germline ends. The CDR3: CASSLGGDSQYF. The CDR3 DNA reads TGTGCCAGCAGCTTAGGGGGGGATTCCCAGTACTTC.

The CDR3 nucleotides are TGCGCCAGCAGCCTATCCGGACTTTCCTACGAGCAGTACTTC. Residues: CASSLSGLSYEQYF. This chain connects TRBV5-1 to TRBJ2-7, with D maybe TRBD2 (5 bases). The V gene's germline CDR1 is SGHRS and CDR2 YFSETQ. This CDR3 has 14 amino acids. The V end was cut by 4 bases, the J end by 1 base, with 12 bases between.

The chain carries TRBV4-1 and TRBJ1-1; D is perhaps TRBD1 (5 bases). The germline gives CDR1 MGHRA, CDR2 YSYEKL. V dropped 2 bases and J dropped 1 base, with 17 bases sitting between them. This CDR3 region has 17 residues. The CDR3 protein is CASSQSVVADRNTEAFF. In nucleotides, the CDR3 is TGCGCCAGCAGCCAAAGCGTAGTAGCCGACAGGAACACTGAAGCTTTCTTT.

This sequence joins TRBV18 and TRBJ1-1; TRBD1 matches at 9 bases. This CDR3 comprises 13 residues. Unmatched junction bases numbered 8, after V lost 6 bases and J lost 9 bases. CDR1 and CDR2 from the germline V gene are KGHSH and LQKENI. The CDR3 region is CASSSDRGVQAFF. CDR3 nucleotide sequence: TGTGCCAGCTCGTCGGACAGGGGTGTACAAGCTTTCTTT.

This clone has a single count. The genes are TRBV2 and TRBJ1-1; a possible D gene is TRBD1 (6 bases). Germline loops: CDR1 SNHLY, CDR2 FYNNEI. V lost 4 bases and J lost 4, with 16 bases in between. This CDR3 comprises 15 residues. CDR3 protein: CASSGVRGPSTEAFF. CDR3 DNA: TGTGCCAGCAGTGGGGTCAGGGGCCCGAGCACTGAAGCTTTCTTT. Drawing the rest from reference TRBV2 and TRBJ1-1, the complete variable domain is EPEVTQTPSHQVTQMGQEVILRCVPISNHLYFYWYRQILGQKVEFLVSFYNNEISEKSEIFDDQFSVERPDGSNFTLKIRSTKLEDSAMYFCASSGVRGPSTEAFFGQGTRLTVV.

Written as DNA, the CDR3 is TGTGCCAGCAGCCCGGGGGGCTACACCTTC. It codes for CASSPGGYTF. V usage is TRBV7-9 and J usage is TRBJ1-2; D is uncertain. This CDR3 spans 10 amino acids. The germline V gene has CDR1 SEHNR and CDR2 FQNEAQ (reference sequence). The ends were cut back, 5 bases at V and 8 bases at J, with 6 bases in the middle.

The rearrangement links TRBV24-1 to TRBJ1-5, with 8 bases aligning to TRBD1. Unmatched junction bases numbered 10, after V lost 9 bases and J lost 1 base. This CDR3 spans 16 amino acids. The germline CDR1 and CDR2 sequences are KGHDR and SFDVKD. CDR3 nucleotides: TGTGCCACCCGGAGTTCAGGGGGCGAGAGCAATCAGCCCCAGCATTTT. Residues: CATRSSGGESNQPQHF.

V is TRBV3-1 (or the pseudogene TRBV3-2) and J is TRBJ1-1, with D possibly TRBD1 on 6 matching bases. Trimming shortened V by 3 bases and J by 6 bases, and 14 bases separated the two germline ends. The CDR3 sequence is 14 residues long. Germline values: CDR1 LGHDT, CDR2 YNNKEL (reference sequence). The CDR3 coding sequence is TGTGCCAGCAGCCACCGTGGGGGGGCCGCTGAAGCTTTCTTT. It specifies CASSHRGGAAEAFF.

The gene calls are TRBV5-1 and TRBJ2-1; D call uncertain. The germline V gene encodes CDR1 SGHRS and CDR2 YFSETQ. The length of the CDR3 is 15 residues. V lost 4 bases and J 0 bases, leaving 11 bases between the germline ends. Here the CDR3 DNA reads TGCGCCAGCAGCCCGACTCCTAGCTCCTACAATGAGCAGTTCTTC. It specifies CASSPTPSSYNEQFF.

This chain links TRBV7-2 with TRBJ2-1; 8 bases map to TRBD1. The CDR3 is made up of 15 amino acids. Germline CDR1 and CDR2: SGHTA and FQGNSA. J was trimmed by 6 bases and V by 5 bases; bases with no gene match: 9. The CDR3 region has the DNA TGTGCCAGCAGCAGAGCGCCGGGACAGGTCAATGAGCAGTTCTTC. It translates to CASSRAPGQVNEQFF. Drawing the rest from reference TRBV7-2 and TRBJ2-1, the complete variable domain is GAGVSQSPSNKVTEKGKDVELRCDPISGHTALYWYRQSLGQGLEFLIYFQGNSAPDKSGLPSDRFSAERTGGSVSTLTIQRTQQEDSAVYLCASSRAPGQVNEQFFGPGTRLTVL.

V is TRBV9 and J is TRBJ1-6, with 7 nucleotides matching TRBD1. V gave up 2 bases and J gave up 10 bases; unmatched junction bases: 9. CDR3 length equals 15 residues. Germline loops: CDR1 SGDLS, CDR2 YYNGEE. The CDR3 bases are TGTGCCAGCAGCGTGAACGCAGGGGGTGGATCACCCCTCCACTTT. Translation gives CASSVNAGGGSPLHF.

This chain uses TRBV28 with TRBJ1-6, with D uncertain. The V end was cut by 2 bases, the J end by 6 bases, with 14 bases between. Germline loops: CDR1 MDHEN, CDR2 SYDVKM. The CDR3 length is 16 residues. The CDR3 DNA is TGTGCCAGCAGTTTAATATCGAGGACTTCTAATTCACCCCTCCACTTT. It codes for CASSLISRTSNSPLHF.